Below are 7 T cell receptor beta chains sequenced from a single sample in a study of T cells expressing NK-cell markers. TCRdb derives one entry per CDR3 protein from the 5' RACE reads, leaving out DNA. The sample table sets out about 550,000 distinct CDR3 sequences. Source material: blood T cells: a sorted CD56 or NKG2C T cell subset, CD4+ or CD8+ T cells, or bulk PBMC T cells (not recorded which). These receptors were obtained from a man between 18 and 35 years old in good health.

V is TRBV3-1 and J is TRBJ2-1. The CDR3 extends over 15 amino acids. The germline V gene encodes CDR1 LGHDT and CDR2 YNNKEL (reference sequence). The CDR3 here is CASRKDLSTYNEQFF.

This sequence joins TRBV3-1 and TRBJ2-4. This CDR3 has 15 amino acids. In germline, CDR1 is LGHDT, CDR2 YNNKEL (reference sequence). CDR3 protein: CASSLTGVAKNIQYF.

The V gene is TRBV7-2, the J gene TRBJ2-2; there is no DNA to check the TCRdb D call of TRBD2. The CDR3 is made up of 15 amino acids. Germline assignment: CDR1 SGHTA and CDR2 FQGNSA. CDR3 region: CASSLGLVNTGELFF.

The rearrangement uses TRBV2 and TRBJ2-1; the TCRdb call, TRBD2, lacks DNA for checking. Germline assignment: CDR1 SNHLY and CDR2 FYNNEI. CDR3 size: 13 residues. The CDR3 reads CASGSGGGNEQFF. Together with reference TRBV2 and TRBJ2-1, the CDR3 gives the full variable domain: EPEVTQTPSHQVTQMGQEVILRCVPISNHLYFYWYRQILGQKVEFLVSFYNNEISEKSEIFDDQFSVERPDGSNFTLKIRSTKLEDSAMYFCASGSGGGNEQFFGPGTRLTVL.

This chain joins TRBV29-1 and TRBJ2-3; absent DNA, TCRdb's TRBD2 call cannot be checked. The CDR3 totals 12 residues. Germline CDR1 reads SQVTM; CDR2 reads ANQGSEA. This CDR3 is CSVGAYTDTQYF.

J is TRBJ2-5 and V is TRBV6-5; TCRdb gives TRBD2 as the D gene, but with no DNA this cannot be confirmed. Germline loops: CDR1 MNHEY, CDR2 SVGAGI. CDR3 length: 15 residues. CDR3 sequence: CASSYSASGTETQYF.

The chain is built from TRBV4-1 and TRBJ2-3; no DNA is available, so the TRBD1 call from TCRdb remains unchecked. Germline CDR1 and CDR2: MGHRA and YSYEKL. The CDR3 is made up of 14 amino acids. Here the CDR3 reads CASSPIEGGDTQYF.